This T cell receptor beta chain comes out of a study of T cell repertoires in cytomegalovirus infection. Study as a whole: The authors used CMV epitopes that were HLA-C-restricted (recently identified) and HLA-B-restricted (well studied).

TCRdb processed the reads anew with MiXCR; each CDR3 protein has one entry. The sample contains about half a million distinct CDR3 sequences, about 33% of which appear only once. Note on this clonotype: Its antigen is as yet unknown.

V shed 4 bases, J shed 4 bases, and the junction held 3 bases outside the gene matches. CDR3 length equals 15 residues. CDR1 SGHTA and CDR2 FQGTGA come from the germline V gene. Material: cultured PBMCs, obtained from culture after CMV antigen stimulation. The chain uses TRBV7-3 and TRBJ2-3, with TRBD1 matching over 12 bases. This sequence originates from a human donor in good health (CMV status not recorded). Some clones in this sample may be carry-over from other donors' samples. Here the CDR3 DNA reads TGTGCCAGCAGCTGGGGACAGGGGGCGGCAGATACGCAGTATTTT. It encodes CASSWGQGAADTQYF.